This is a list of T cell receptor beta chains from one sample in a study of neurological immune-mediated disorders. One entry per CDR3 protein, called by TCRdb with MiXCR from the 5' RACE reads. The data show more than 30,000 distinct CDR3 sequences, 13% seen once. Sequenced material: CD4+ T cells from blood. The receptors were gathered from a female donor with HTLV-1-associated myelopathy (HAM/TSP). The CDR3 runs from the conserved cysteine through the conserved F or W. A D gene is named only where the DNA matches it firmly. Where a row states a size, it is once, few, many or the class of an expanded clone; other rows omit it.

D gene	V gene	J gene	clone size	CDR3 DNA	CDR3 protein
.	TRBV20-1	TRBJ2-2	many	TGCAGTGCTAGTCTGACGAGAACCGGGGAGCTGTTTTTT	CSASLTRTGELFF
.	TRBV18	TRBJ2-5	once	TGTGCCAGCTCACTAGGACGTGGAACGCAAGAGACCCAGTACTTC	CASSLGRGTQETQYF
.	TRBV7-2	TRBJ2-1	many	TGTGCCAGCAGCTTAGTGATAGCCGGAGAGCAGTTCTTC	CASSLVIAGEQFF
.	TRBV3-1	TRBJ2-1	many	TGTGCCAGCAGCGGCTCCTACAATGAGCAGTTCTTC	CASSGSYNEQFF
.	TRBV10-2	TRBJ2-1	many	TGCGCCAGCAGCGAGATCTCCTACAATGAGCAGTTCTTC	CASSEISYNEQFF
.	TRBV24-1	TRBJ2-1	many	TGTGCCACCGCGGCAGGGAGGGGGAATGAGCAGTTCTTC	CATAAGRGNEQFF
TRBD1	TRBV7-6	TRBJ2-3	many	TGTGCCAGCAGCCCAGGACAGGGTGCAGATACGCAGTATTTT	CASSPGQGADTQYF
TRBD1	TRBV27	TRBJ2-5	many	TGTGCCAGCAGTTTACAGGGGGCAGAGACCCAGTACTTC	CASSLQGAETQYF
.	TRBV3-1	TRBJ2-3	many	TGTGCCAGCAGCCAAGATACTGAGCAGTATTTT	CASSQDTEQYF
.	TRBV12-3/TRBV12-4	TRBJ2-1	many	TGTGCCAGCAGTTTTCGCGTGAGCTACTCCTACAATGAGCAGTTCTTC	CASSFRVSYSYNEQFF
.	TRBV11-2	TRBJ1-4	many	TGTGCCAGCAGCTTAGAGCCGACAACTAATGAAAAACTGTTTTTT	CASSLEPTTNEKLFF
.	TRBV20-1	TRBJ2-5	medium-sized	TGCAGTGCTAGTGACAGGCAAGAGACCCAGTACTTC	CSASDRQETQYF
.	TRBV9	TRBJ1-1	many	TGTGCCAGCAGCTCAGGACAGCAGAACACTGAAGCTTTCTTT	CASSSGQQNTEAFF
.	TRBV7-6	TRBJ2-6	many	TGTGCCAGCAGCCGGGACGGGGAGTCTGGGGCCAACGTCCTGACTTTC	CASSRDGESGANVLTF
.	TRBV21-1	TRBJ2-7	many	TGTGCCCGGGGCAGGACCCCCTACGAGCAGTACTTC	CARGRTPYEQYF
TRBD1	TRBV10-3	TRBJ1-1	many	TGTGCCGTTCGGGGGCAGGGGGCCTTGAACACTGAAGCTTTCTTT	CAVRGQGALNTEAFF
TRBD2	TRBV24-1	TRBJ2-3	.	TGTGCCACCAGCGATCCCGCGCGGGAGGGCTCAGATACGCAGTATTTT	CATSDPAREGSDTQYF
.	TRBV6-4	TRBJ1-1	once	TGTGCCAGCATTCGTACAGGGAACACTGAAGCTTTCTTT	CASIRTGNTEAFF
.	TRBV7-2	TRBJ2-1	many	TGTGCCAGCAGCTTATCCGGGGCCAACAATGAGCAGTTCTTC	CASSLSGANNEQFF
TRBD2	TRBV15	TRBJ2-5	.	TGTGCCACCAGCAGGACTAGCGGGGGGGAAGAGACCCAGTACTTC	CATSRTSGGEETQYF
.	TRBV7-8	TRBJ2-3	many	TGTGCCAGCAGCTTAGGGGGGATGAGCACAGATACGCAGTATTTT	CASSLGGMSTDTQYF
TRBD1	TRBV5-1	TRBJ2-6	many	TGCGCCAGCAGCCTGACTTGGACAGGGGGCCTCTCCTCTGGGGCCAACGTCCTGACTTTC	CASSLTWTGGLSSGANVLTF
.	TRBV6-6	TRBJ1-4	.	TGTGCCAGCAGTACGGGTAATTGGGGAGTGAATGAAAAACTGTTTTTT	CASSTGNWGVNEKLFF
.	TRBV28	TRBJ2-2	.	TGTGCCAGCAGTGTAATAAACACCGGGGAGCTGTTTTTT	CASSVINTGELFF
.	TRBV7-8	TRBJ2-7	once	TGTGCCAGCAGCGCCCGACGGCTGGGGGTGTACGAGCAGTACTTC	CASSARRLGVYEQYF
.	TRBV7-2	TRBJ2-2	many	TGTGCCAGCAGCTCAAGAACGGACACCGGGGAGCTGTTTTTT	CASSSRTDTGELFF
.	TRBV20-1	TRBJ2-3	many	TGCAGTGCTAGAGCGAACAGGATCGCAGATACGCAGTATTTT	CSARANRIADTQYF
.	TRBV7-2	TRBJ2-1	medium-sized	TGTGCCAGCAGCTTTGCCGGGAGCTTAAGCAATGAGCAGTTCTTC	CASSFAGSLSNEQFF
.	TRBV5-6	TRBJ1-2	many	TGTGCCAGCCAACGCAGGGATGGCTACACCTTC	CASQRRDGYTF
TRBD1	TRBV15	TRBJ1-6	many	TGTGCCACCAGCAGAGAAGGGGGCACGAGTTCACCCCTCCACTTT	CATSREGGTSSPLHF
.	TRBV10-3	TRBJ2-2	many	TGTGCCATCAGTGAGATGGGACCGGACACCGGGGAGCTGTTTTTT	CAISEMGPDTGELFF
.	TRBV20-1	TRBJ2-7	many	TGCAGTGCAAGAGGGCGGGCACTTTCCTACGAGCAGTACTTC	CSARGRALSYEQYF
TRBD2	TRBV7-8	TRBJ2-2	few	TGTGCCACCCTCAAGGGGACTAGCGGCCAAAGGGCTATCACCGGGGAGCTGTTTTTT	CATLKGTSGQRAITGELFF
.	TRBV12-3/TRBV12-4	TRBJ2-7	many	TGTGCCAGCAGCTGGGGCAGGGCGAACTACGAGCAGTACTTC	CASSWGRANYEQYF
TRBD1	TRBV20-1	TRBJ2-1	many	TGCAGTGCTACCCCTAACCCGACAGGGAACAATGAGCAGTTCTTC	CSATPNPTGNNEQFF